One and the same sample provided the 19 T cell receptor beta chains below, sequenced in a study of blood T cell repertoires in COVID-19. Sequencing used immunoSEQ multiplex PCR; TCRdb keeps in-frame clones, though not all of them. The sample lists under 300,000 clones, approximately 87% occurring once. Sequences were obtained from peripheral blood. The receptors originated from a man aged 55 to 70 with acute or convalescent COVID-19.

The chain links TRBV7-3 to TRBJ1-1, with 7 bases that match TRBD1. J gave up 6 bases and V 2 bases, and 6 bases lay outside the gene matches. The CDR3 is 14 residues long. The germline CDR1 and CDR2 sequences are SGHTA and FQGTGA. In nucleotides, the CDR3 is TGTGCCAGCAGCTTAGGAGGGGGCGCCGCTGAAGCTTTCTTT. Its translation is CASSLGGGAAEAFF.

This chain connects TRBV7-3 to TRBJ2-5; 8 bases agree with TRBD2. This CDR3 comprises 17 residues. Germline V gene sequence: CDR1 SGHTA, CDR2 FQGTGA. J was trimmed by 1 base and V by 4 bases; bases with no gene match: 11. The CDR3 here is CASSSTPGLASQETQYF. The CDR3 DNA reads TGTGCCAGCAGCTCAACCCCTGGACTAGCTTCCCAAGAGACCCAGTACTTC.

The genes are TRBV30 and TRBJ1-2; 12 positions match TRBD1. CDR1 is GTSNPN, CDR2 SVGIG, per germline (reference sequence). Losses at the gene ends were 5 bases for V and 8 bases for J; bases not matched to a gene: 3. The CDR3 sequence is 12 residues long. The CDR3 loop reads CAWYGTGGGYTF. The CDR3 region has the DNA TGTGCCTGGTACGGGACAGGGGGCGGCTACACCTTC. Full variable domain (missing parts from reference TRBV30 and TRBJ1-2): SQTIHQWPATLVQPVGSPLSLECTVEGTSNPNLYWYRQAAGRGLQLLFYSVGIGQISSEVPQNLSASRPQDRQFILSSKKLLLSDSGFYLCAWYGTGGGYTFGSGTRLTVV.

The J gene is TRBJ1-6, the V gene TRBV7-3; maybe TRBD1 (5 bases). Germline lookup yields CDR1 SGHTA and CDR2 FQGTGA. The CDR3 covers 15 residues. V dropped 0 bases and J dropped 7 bases, with 10 bases sitting between them. The CDR3 DNA reads as TGTGCCAGCAGCTTAACGGGGGGTCGGAATTCACCCCTCCACTTT. Residues: CASSLTGGRNSPLHF.

This chain uses TRBV2 with TRBJ2-1; a weak D match, TRBD2 (7 bases). Trimming took 2 bases from V and 6 from J, leaving 20 bases between them. CDR3 length equals 17 residues. Germline-derived CDR1 and CDR2 are SNHLY and FYNNEI. The CDR3 nucleotides are TGTGCCAGCAGTGAAAGGGGGGGGACGCCAAGACTCAATGAGCAGTTCTTC. It encodes CASSERGGTPRLNEQFF.

The V and J genes are TRBV5-6 and TRBJ2-5, with D possibly TRBD1 on 7 matching bases. Per the germline V gene, CDR1 is SGHDT and CDR2 is YYEEEE. V was pared by 4 bases and J by 5 bases, with 18 bases between. The CDR3 sequence is 15 residues long. In nucleotides, the CDR3 is TGTGCCAGCAGCACTGTGGAGGGGGCCGGGGAGACCCAGTACTTC. It specifies CASSTVEGAGETQYF.

The V and J genes are TRBV5-8 and TRBJ1-2; 9 nucleotides align to TRBD1. The CDR3 loop spans 14 amino acids. J was trimmed by 5 bases and V by 4 bases; bases with no gene match: 6. Germline CDR1 is SGHTS and CDR2 is YDEGEE. CDR3 in amino acids: CASSRTGARYGYTF. The DNA for the CDR3 is TGTGCCAGCAGCCGGACAGGGGCGCGGTATGGCTACACCTTC.

This rearrangement joins TRBV7-2 to TRBJ1-4; 7 positions match TRBD1. J lost 3 bases, V lost 3 bases, and 4 bases had no gene match. Looked up from germline, CDR1 is SGHTA and CDR2 is FQGNSA. This CDR3 region has 15 residues. Here the CDR3 DNA reads TGTGCCAGCAGCTTCTCCGGGACAGCTAATGAAAAACTGTTTTTT. Residues: CASSFSGTANEKLFF.

The chain is built from TRBV5-1 and TRBJ2-2; D perhaps matches TRBD1 (5 bases). The germline V gene has CDR1 SGHRS and CDR2 YFSETQ. This CDR3 comprises 15 residues. With 5 bases removed from V and 0 bases from J, the gap between germline ends came to 11 bases. The CDR3 loop reads CASSIDSPNTGELFF. CDR3 in DNA: TGCGCCAGCAGTATCGACAGTCCGAACACCGGGGAGCTGTTTTTT.

The CDR3 region is CSASGLAQFTDTQYF. In nucleotides, the CDR3 is TGCAGTGCTAGTGGACTTGCACAATTCACAGATACGCAGTATTTT. The gene calls are TRBV20-1 and TRBJ2-3, with D possibly TRBD2 on 5 matching bases. V was trimmed by 3 bases and J by 2 bases, leaving 15 bases between them. The CDR3 extends over 15 amino acids. Per the germline V gene, CDR1 is DFQATT and CDR2 is SNEGSKA (reference sequence).

The chain has TRBV24-1 and TRBJ1-1; tentative D call: TRBD1 (5 bases). This CDR3 is 11 amino acids long. The V end lost 3 bases, the J end lost 10 bases, and 8 bases lay between the germline ends. In germline, CDR1 is KGHDR, CDR2 SFDVKD. The CDR3 DNA reads as TGTGCCACCAGTGATAAGGGGCGAGCTTTCTTT. Protein: CATSDKGRAFF.

The gene calls are TRBV28 and TRBJ1-1; D is undetermined. Trimming shortened V by 5 bases and J by 0 bases, and 10 bases separated the two germline ends. Germline lookup yields CDR1 MDHEN and CDR2 SYDVKM. The CDR3 is 14 residues long. CDR3 in DNA: TGTGCCAGCAGTCCAGGAATCATGAACACTGAAGCTTTCTTT. This sequence encodes CASSPGIMNTEAFF. The variable domain in full, completed from reference TRBV28 and TRBJ1-1, reads DVKVTQSSRYLVKRTGEKVFLECVQDMDHENMFWYRQDPGLGLRLIYFSYDVKMKEKGDIPEGYSVSREKKERFSLILESASTNQTSMYLCASSPGIMNTEAFFGQGTRLTVV.

V gene TRBV11-3 combines with J gene TRBJ2-2; possibly TRBD1 for D (5 bases). The V end lost 4 bases, the J end lost 0 bases, and 12 bases lay between the germline ends. Per germline, CDR1 SGHNT and CDR2 YENEEA. The CDR3 contains 16 residues. As DNA, the CDR3 is TGTGCCAGCAGCTCCTTGACAGCAACGAACACCGGGGAGCTGTTTTTT. Its protein product is CASSSLTATNTGELFF.

The chain uses TRBV7-6 and TRBJ2-1; 7 bases are shared with TRBD2. CDR1 and CDR2 from the germline V gene are SGHVS and FNYEAQ. With V trimmed by 5 bases and J by 6 bases, 13 bases remained unmatched. The CDR3 has 16 residues. DNA of the CDR3: TGTGCCAGCAGCCGAATAACATCGGGAGGCCTCAATGAGCAGTTCTTC. The encoded protein is CASSRITSGGLNEQFF.

This clone was counted only a few times. CDR3 coding DNA: TGTGCCAGCAATGGACAGGCCACTGAAGCTTTCTTT. The encoded protein is CASNGQATEAFF. J is TRBJ1-1 and V is TRBV5-4, with 7 nucleotides matching TRBD1. The CDR3 extends over 12 amino acids. The ends lost 6 bases at V and 4 bases at J; junction bases unmatched: 3. Germline V gives CDR1 SGHNT, CDR2 YYREEE (reference sequence). Full variable domain (missing parts from reference TRBV5-4 and TRBJ1-1): ETGVTQSPTHLIKTRGQQVTLRCSSQSGHNTVSWYQQALGQGPQFIFQYYREEENGRGNFPPRFSGLQFPNYSSELNVNALELDDSALYLCASNGQATEAFFGQGTRLTVV.

V usage is TRBV18 and J usage is TRBJ1-1; 8 bases fit TRBD1. The germline V gene encodes CDR1 KGHSH and CDR2 LQKENI. The CDR3 length is 15 residues. Unmatched junction bases numbered 1, after V lost 0 bases and J lost 1 base. CDR3 sequence reads: CASSPPTGANTEAFF. CDR3 in DNA: TGTGCCAGCTCACCACCGACAGGGGCGAACACTGAAGCTTTCTTT.

This clone showed up just once. The genes are TRBV12-5 and TRBJ1-1, with a possible D match to TRBD1 (6 bases). V was clipped by 7 bases and J by 5 bases, with 17 bases between them. The CDR3 is 14 amino acids. CDR1 is LGHNT, CDR2 FRNRAP, per germline. Written as DNA, the CDR3 is TGTGCTAGTGTTCCCGGGGGGCTGAGAACTGAAGCTTTCTTT. Protein product: CASVPGGLRTEAFF.

The V gene is TRBV5-1, the J gene TRBJ2-5; 8 bases fit TRBD1. With V trimmed by 3 bases and J by 4 bases, 8 bases remained unmatched. This CDR3 has 15 amino acids. The germline V gene has CDR1 SGHRS and CDR2 YFSETQ. CDR3 protein: CASSWGTGGGETQYF. CDR3 DNA: TGCGCCAGCAGCTGGGGGACAGGAGGGGGAGAGACCCAGTACTTC.

The V gene is TRBV24-1, the J gene TRBJ2-5; 7 bases align to TRBD1. The CDR3 loop spans 16 amino acids. Per germline, CDR1 KGHDR and CDR2 SFDVKD. V gave up 2 bases and J gave up 5 bases; unmatched junction bases: 10. The CDR3 region is CATSDYGTAEGETQYF. The CDR3 bases are TGTGCCACCAGTGATTACGGGACAGCCGAGGGTGAGACCCAGTACTTC.